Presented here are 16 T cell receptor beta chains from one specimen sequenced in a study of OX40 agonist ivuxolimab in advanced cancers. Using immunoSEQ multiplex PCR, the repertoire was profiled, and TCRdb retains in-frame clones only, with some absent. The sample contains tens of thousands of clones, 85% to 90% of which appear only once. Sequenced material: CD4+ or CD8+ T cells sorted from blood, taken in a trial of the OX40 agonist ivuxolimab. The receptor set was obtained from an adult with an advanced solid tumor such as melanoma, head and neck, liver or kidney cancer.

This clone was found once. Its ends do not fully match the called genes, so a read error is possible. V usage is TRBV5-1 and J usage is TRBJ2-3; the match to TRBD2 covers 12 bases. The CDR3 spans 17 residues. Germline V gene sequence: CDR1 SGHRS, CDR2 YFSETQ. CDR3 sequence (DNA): TGCGCCAGCAGTTTGGGACTAGCGGGTCAAAGCACAGATACGCAGTATTTT. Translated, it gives CASSLGLAGQSTDTQYF.

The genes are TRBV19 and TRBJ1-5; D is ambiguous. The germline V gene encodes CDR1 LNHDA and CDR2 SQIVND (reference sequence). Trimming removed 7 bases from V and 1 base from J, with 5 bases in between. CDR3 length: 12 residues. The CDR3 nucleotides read TGTGCCAGTATGGGGAGCAATCAGCCCCAGCATTTT. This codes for CASMGSNQPQHF.

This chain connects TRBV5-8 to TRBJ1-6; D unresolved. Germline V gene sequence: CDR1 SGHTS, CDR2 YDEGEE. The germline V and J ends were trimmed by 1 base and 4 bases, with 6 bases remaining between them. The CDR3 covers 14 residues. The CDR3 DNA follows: TGTGCCAGCAGCTTGTTGGGGTATAATTCACCCCTCCACTTT. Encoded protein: CASSLLGYNSPLHF.

This CDR3 is CASSPTGQRTYEQYF. The CDR3 coding sequence is TGCGCCAGCAGCCCGACGGGACAGCGGACCTACGAGCAGTACTTC. This rearrangement joins TRBV5-1 to TRBJ2-7; 7 bases align to TRBD1. The germline CDR1 and CDR2 sequences are SGHRS and YFSETQ. The CDR3 contains 15 residues. V lost 4 bases, J lost 2 bases, and 9 bases stayed unmatched.

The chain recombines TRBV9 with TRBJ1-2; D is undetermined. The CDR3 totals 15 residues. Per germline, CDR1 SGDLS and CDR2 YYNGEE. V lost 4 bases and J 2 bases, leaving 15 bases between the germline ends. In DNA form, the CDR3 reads TGTGCCAGCAGCCCCCGCTCGGACGGGAACTATGGCTACACCTTC. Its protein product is CASSPRSDGNYGYTF. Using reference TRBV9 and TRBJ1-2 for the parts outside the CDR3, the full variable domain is DSGVTQTPKHLITATGQRVTLRCSPRSGDLSVYWYQQSLDQGLQFLIQYYNGEERAKGNILERFSAQQFPDLHSELNLSSLELGDSALYFCASSPRSDGNYGYTFGSGTRLTVV.

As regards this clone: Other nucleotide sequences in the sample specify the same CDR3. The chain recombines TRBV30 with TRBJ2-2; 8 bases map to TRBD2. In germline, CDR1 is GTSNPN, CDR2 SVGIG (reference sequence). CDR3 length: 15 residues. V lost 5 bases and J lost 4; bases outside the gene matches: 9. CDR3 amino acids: CAWRGRGASTGELFF. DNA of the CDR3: TGTGCCTGGCGGGGGCGGGGGGCTTCCACCGGGGAGCTGTTTTTT.

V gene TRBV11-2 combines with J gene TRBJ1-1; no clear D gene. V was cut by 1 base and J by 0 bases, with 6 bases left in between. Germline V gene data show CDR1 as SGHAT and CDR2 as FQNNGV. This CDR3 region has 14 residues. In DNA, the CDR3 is TGTGCCAGCAGCTTAGGGATCATGAACACTGAAGCTTTCTTT. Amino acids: CASSLGIMNTEAFF.

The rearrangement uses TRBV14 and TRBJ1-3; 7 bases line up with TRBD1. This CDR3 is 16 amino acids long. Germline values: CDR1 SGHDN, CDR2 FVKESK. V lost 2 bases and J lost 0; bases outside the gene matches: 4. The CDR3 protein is CASSQLGQHSGNTIYF. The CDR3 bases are TGTGCCAGCAGCCAATTGGGACAGCACTCTGGAAACACCATATATTTT.

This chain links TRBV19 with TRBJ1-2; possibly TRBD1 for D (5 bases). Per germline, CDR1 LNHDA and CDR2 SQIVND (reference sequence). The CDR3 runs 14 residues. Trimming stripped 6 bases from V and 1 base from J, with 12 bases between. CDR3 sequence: CASSTIGDNYGYTF. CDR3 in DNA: TGTGCCAGTAGCACCATAGGGGATAACTATGGCTACACCTTC.

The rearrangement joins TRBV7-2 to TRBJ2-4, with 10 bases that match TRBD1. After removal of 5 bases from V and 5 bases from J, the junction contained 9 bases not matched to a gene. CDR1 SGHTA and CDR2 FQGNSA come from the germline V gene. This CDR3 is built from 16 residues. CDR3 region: CASSPRQGAAQNIQYF. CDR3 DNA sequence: TGTGCCAGCAGCCCAAGACAGGGGGCGGCCCAAAACATTCAGTACTTC. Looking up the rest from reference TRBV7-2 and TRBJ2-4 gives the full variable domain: GAGVSQSPSNKVTEKGKDVELRCDPISGHTALYWYRQSLGQGLEFLIYFQGNSAPDKSGLPSDRFSAERTGGSVSTLTIQRTQQEDSAVYLCASSPRQGAAQNIQYFGAGTRLSVL.

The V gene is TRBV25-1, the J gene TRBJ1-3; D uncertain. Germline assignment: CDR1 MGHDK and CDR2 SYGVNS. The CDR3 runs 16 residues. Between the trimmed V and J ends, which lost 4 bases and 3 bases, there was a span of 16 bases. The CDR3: CASSVDKGAVGNTIYF. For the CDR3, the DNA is TGTGCCAGCAGTGTCGACAAAGGAGCTGTTGGAAACACCATATATTTT.

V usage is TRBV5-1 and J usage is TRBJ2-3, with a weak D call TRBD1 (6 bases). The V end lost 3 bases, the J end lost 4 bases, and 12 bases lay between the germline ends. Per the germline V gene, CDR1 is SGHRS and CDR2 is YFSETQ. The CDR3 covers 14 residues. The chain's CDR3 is CASSYLDSADTQYF. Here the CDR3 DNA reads TGCGCCAGCAGCTATCTGGACAGTGCAGATACGCAGTATTTT.

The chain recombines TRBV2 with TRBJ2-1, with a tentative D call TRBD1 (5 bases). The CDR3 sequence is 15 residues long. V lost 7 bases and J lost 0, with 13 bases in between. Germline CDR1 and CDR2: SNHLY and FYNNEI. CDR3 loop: CASMEQENSYNEQFF. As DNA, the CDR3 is TGTGCCAGCATGGAACAGGAAAACTCCTACAATGAGCAGTTCTTC.

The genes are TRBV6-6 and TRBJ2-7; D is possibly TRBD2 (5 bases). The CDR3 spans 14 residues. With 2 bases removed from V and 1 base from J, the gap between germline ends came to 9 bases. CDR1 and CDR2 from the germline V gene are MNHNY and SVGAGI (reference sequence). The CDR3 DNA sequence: TGTGCCAGCAGTTACCGGACGGGGTCCTACGAGCAGTACTTC. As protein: CASSYRTGSYEQYF.

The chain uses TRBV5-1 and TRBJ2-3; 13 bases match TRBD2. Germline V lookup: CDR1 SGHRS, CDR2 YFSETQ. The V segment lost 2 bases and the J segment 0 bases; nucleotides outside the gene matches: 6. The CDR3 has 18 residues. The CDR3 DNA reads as TGCGCCAGCAGCTTAGGGACTAGCGGGGCAACCAGCACAGATACGCAGTATTTT. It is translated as CASSLGTSGATSTDTQYF.

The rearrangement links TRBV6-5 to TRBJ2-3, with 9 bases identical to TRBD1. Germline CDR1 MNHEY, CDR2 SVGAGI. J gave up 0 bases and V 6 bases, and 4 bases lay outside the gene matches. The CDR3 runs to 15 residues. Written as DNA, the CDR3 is TGTGCCAGCAGACCGGGACAGGGCAGCACAGATACGCAGTATTTT. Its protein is CASRPGQGSTDTQYF.